A single T cell receptor (beta chain) is shown here with its context. Libraries were prepared by immunoSEQ multiplex PCR; TCRdb keeps only in-frame clonotypes and omits some of them. Of more than 200,000 clones listed, roughly 88% were seen once; the top ten hold approximately 1.3%. The sample comes from a study of blood T cell repertoires in COVID-19. Study details: Some COVID-19 samples were acute and others convalescent; all came from the United States, Italy and Spain.

The sequence was obtained from a man older than 75 with acute or convalescent COVID-19. Sequencing was performed on peripheral blood.

The CDR3 reads CASSHRVGGTGELFF. CDR3 in DNA: TGTGCCAGCAGCCACAGGGTGGGCGGCACCGGGGAGCTGTTTTTT. The chain uses TRBV11-1 and TRBJ2-2, with D possibly being TRBD1 (6 bases). V was cut by 5 bases and J by 4 bases, with 14 bases left in between. The CDR3 is made up of 15 amino acids. The germline gives CDR1 SGHAT, CDR2 FQDESV (reference sequence).